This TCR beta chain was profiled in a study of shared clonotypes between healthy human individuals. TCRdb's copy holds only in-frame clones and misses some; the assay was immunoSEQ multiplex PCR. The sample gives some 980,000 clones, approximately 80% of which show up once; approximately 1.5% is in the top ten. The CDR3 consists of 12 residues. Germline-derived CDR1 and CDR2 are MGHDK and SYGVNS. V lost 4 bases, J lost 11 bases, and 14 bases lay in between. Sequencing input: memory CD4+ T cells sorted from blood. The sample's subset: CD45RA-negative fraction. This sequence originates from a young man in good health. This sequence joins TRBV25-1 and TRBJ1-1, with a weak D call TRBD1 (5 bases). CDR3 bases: TGTGCCAGCAGTGCCTCAGGGTTGTCGGCTTTCTTT. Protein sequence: CASSASGLSAFF. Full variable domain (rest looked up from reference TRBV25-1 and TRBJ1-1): EADIYQTPRYLVIGTGKKITLECSQTMGHDKMYWYQQDPGMELHLIHYSYGVNSTEKGDLSSESTVSRIRTEHFPLTLESARPSHTSQYLCASSASGLSAFFGQGTRLTVV.